Presented here are 9 T cell receptor beta chains from one specimen sequenced in a study of shared clonotypes between healthy human individuals. Method: immunoSEQ multiplex PCR; TCRdb's copy keeps in-frame clones and lacks some. Seen here are around 2.5 million clones, approximately 93% observed once, and the top ten hold roughly 0.39%. What was sequenced was naive CD4+ T cells from PBMCs. The subset: CD45RA+ positively selected. These receptors were obtained from a young man in good health. Some clones in this sample may be carry-over from other donors' samples.

V usage is TRBV27 and J usage is TRBJ2-2, with D tentatively TRBD1 (6 bases). Germline CDR1 MNHEY, CDR2 SMNVEV (reference sequence). The CDR3 extends over 18 amino acids. Trimming removed 1 base at V and 2 bases at J, with 17 bases between. CDR3 protein: CASSLLQGPSINTGELFF. The CDR3 DNA follows: TGTGCCAGCAGTTTATTGCAGGGGCCCTCTATTAACACCGGGGAGCTGTTTTTT.

The chain employs TRBV29-1 and TRBJ2-1, with D uncertain. Germline-derived CDR1 and CDR2 are SQVTM and ANQGSEA. Trimming cost V 4 bases and J 3 bases, with 13 bases left between them. This CDR3 has 14 residues. The CDR3 nucleotides are TGCAGCGTTGGTGGGCACACCGACTACAATGAGCAGTTCTTC. Translated, it gives CSVGGHTDYNEQFF.

This chain uses TRBV5-8 with TRBJ1-4, with D perhaps matching TRBD1 (5 bases). The V end lost 4 bases, the J end lost 8 bases, and 21 bases lay between the germline ends. The CDR3 extends over 16 amino acids. Looked up from germline, CDR1 is SGHTS and CDR2 is YDEGEE. The DNA for the CDR3 is TGTGCCAGCAGCCGAAAAACCGACAGCGGGGGAGAAAAACTGTTTTTT. Residues: CASSRKTDSGGEKLFF.

The chain has TRBV19 and TRBJ2-7, with a possible D match to TRBD2 (5 bases). CDR3 length: 12 amino acids. Germline V gene data show CDR1 as LNHDA and CDR2 as SQIVND (reference sequence). V was trimmed by 8 bases and J by 5 bases, leaving 13 bases between them. The CDR3 nucleotides are TGTGCCAGTGGGGAGAGGTTCAACGAGCAGTACTTC. Translation gives CASGERFNEQYF.

In this sample, this clone turned up once. This chain connects TRBV5-4 to TRBJ2-7; TRBD1 matches 10 bases. The CDR3 length is 15 residues. CDR1 and CDR2 (germline): SGHNT, YYREEE (reference sequence). The V segment lost 4 bases and the J segment 3 bases; nucleotides outside the gene matches: 7. The CDR3 spells CASSARQGASYEQYF. In DNA, the CDR3 is TGTGCCAGCAGCGCCCGACAGGGGGCGAGCTACGAGCAGTACTTC. Using reference TRBV5-4 and TRBJ2-7 for the parts outside the CDR3, the full variable domain is ETGVTQSPTHLIKTRGQQVTLRCSSQSGHNTVSWYQQALGQGPQFIFQYYREEENGRGNFPPRFSGLQFPNYSSELNVNALELDDSALYLCASSARQGASYEQYFGPGTRLTVT.

The chain couples TRBV28 to TRBJ1-5, with D perhaps TRBD1 (5 bases). This CDR3 has 16 residues. V gave up 5 bases and J gave up 2 bases, with 16 bases separating them. CDR1 and CDR2 from the germline V gene are MDHEN and SYDVKM. CDR3: CASSKHKGLGNQPQHF. The CDR3 DNA is TGTGCCAGCAGTAAACACAAGGGGTTAGGCAATCAGCCCCAGCATTTT. The full variable domain, rest sourced from reference TRBV28 and TRBJ1-5, is DVKVTQSSRYLVKRTGEKVFLECVQDMDHENMFWYRQDPGLGLRLIYFSYDVKMKEKGDIPEGYSVSREKKERFSLILESASTNQTSMYLCASSKHKGLGNQPQHFGDGTRLSIL.

The rearrangement uses TRBV28 and TRBJ2-4; tentative D call: TRBD2 (7 bases). The V gene's germline CDR1 is MDHEN and CDR2 SYDVKM. Trimming took 1 base from V and 11 from J, leaving 9 bases between them. This CDR3 contains 12 residues. The CDR3 here is CASSLLGGVQYF. The CDR3 nucleotides are TGTGCCAGCAGTTTATTAGGGGGGGTTCAGTACTTC.

The V gene is TRBV6-5, the J gene TRBJ2-5; D possibly corresponds to TRBD1 (6 bases). The CDR3 spans 14 residues. V lost 5 bases to trimming and J lost 4 bases, with 14 bases between them. Germline V gives CDR1 MNHEY, CDR2 SVGAGI. CDR3 coding DNA: TGTGCCAGCAGTAAATCAGGGGTAGGAGAGACCCAGTACTTC. Translating it yields CASSKSGVGETQYF.

The gene calls are TRBV19 and TRBJ1-2; the match to TRBD1 covers 7 bases. CDR3 length: 16 residues. V lost 11 bases to trimming and J lost 0 bases; unmatched junction nucleotides: 15. Per the germline V gene, CDR1 is LNHDA and CDR2 is SQIVND (reference sequence). CDR3 loop: CAAQSYRDSSNYGYTF. CDR3 sequence (DNA): TGTGCCGCACAGAGCTACCGGGACAGCTCTAACTATGGCTACACCTTC.